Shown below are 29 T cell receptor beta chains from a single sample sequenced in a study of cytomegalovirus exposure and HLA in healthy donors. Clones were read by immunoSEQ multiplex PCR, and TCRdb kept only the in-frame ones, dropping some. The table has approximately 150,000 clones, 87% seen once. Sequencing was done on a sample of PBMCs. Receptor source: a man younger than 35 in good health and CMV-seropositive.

The CDR3 DNA is TGTGCCAGCAGTGATTGGACAGCGACCTTTGAAGCTTTCTTT. Translation gives CASSDWTATFEAFF. The chain carries TRBV6-4 and TRBJ1-1, with a possible D match to TRBD1 (6 bases). Per germline, CDR1 MRHNA and CDR2 SNTAGT. V was cut by 3 bases and J by 7 bases, with 15 bases left in between. The CDR3 length is 14 residues.

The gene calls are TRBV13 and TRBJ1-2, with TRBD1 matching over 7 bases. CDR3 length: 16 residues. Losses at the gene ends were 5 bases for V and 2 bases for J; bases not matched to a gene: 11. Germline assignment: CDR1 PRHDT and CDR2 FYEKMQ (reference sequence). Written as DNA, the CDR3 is TGTGCCAGCAGCCCAGGGGGGAACCGCGAGAACTATGGCTACACCTTC. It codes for CASSPGGNRENYGYTF.

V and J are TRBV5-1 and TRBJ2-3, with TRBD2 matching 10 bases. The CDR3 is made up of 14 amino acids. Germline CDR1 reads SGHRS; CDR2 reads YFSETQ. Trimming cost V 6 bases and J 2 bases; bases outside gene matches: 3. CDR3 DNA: TGCGCCAGCAAGCGGGAGGGTAACACAGATACGCAGTATTTT. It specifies CASKREGNTDTQYF.

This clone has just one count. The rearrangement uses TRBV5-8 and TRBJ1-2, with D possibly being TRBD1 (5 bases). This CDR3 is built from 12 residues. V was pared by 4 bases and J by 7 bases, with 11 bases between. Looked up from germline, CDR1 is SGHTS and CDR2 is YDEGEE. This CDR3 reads CASSGGLSGYTF. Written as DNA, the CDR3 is TGTGCCAGCAGCGGGGGGTTGAGTGGCTACACCTTC.

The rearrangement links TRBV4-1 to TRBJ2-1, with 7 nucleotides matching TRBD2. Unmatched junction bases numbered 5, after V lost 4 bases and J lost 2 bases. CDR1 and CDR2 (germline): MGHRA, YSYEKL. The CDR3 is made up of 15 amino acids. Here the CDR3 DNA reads TGCGCCAGCAGCCGACGACTAGCTCCCTACAATGAGCAGTTCTTC. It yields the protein CASSRRLAPYNEQFF.

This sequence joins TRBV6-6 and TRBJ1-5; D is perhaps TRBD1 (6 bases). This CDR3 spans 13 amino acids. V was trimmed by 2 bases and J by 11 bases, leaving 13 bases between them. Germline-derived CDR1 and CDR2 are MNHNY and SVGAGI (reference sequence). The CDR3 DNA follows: TGTGCCAGCAGTTACAGGGACACCGGGTCCCAGCATTTT. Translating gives CASSYRDTGSQHF.

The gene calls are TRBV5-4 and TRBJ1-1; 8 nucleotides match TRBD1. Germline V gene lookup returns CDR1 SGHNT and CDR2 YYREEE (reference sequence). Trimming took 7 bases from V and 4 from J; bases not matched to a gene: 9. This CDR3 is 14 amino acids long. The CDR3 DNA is TGTGCCAGCTCGAACAGGGGGTCGGGCACTGAAGCTTTCTTT. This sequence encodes CASSNRGSGTEAFF.

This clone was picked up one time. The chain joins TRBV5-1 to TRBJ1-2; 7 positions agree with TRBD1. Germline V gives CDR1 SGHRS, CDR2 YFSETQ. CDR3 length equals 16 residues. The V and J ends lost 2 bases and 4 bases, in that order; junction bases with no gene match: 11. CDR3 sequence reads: CASSFEPGTDVYGYTF. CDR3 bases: TGCGCCAGCAGCTTCGAGCCCGGGACAGACGTCTATGGCTACACCTTC.

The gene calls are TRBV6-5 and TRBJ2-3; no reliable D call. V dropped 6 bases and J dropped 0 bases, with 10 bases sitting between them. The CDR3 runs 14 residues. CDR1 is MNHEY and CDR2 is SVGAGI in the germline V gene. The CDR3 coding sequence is TGTGCCAGCAGCAACGCGTCAAGCACAGATACGCAGTATTTT. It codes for CASSNASSTDTQYF.

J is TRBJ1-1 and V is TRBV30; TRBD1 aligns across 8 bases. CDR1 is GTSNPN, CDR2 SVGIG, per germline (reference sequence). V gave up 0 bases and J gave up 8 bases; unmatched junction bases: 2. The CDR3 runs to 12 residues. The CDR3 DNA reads TGTGCCTGGAGTGTTCAGGGGGCCGAAGCTTTCTTT. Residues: CAWSVQGAEAFF.

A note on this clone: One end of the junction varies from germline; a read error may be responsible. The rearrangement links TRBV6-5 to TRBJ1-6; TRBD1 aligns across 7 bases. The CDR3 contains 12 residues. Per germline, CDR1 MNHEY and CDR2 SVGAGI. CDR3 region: CASSTGANNVDF. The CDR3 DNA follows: TGTGCCAGCAGTACAGGGGCAAATAATGTCGACTTT.

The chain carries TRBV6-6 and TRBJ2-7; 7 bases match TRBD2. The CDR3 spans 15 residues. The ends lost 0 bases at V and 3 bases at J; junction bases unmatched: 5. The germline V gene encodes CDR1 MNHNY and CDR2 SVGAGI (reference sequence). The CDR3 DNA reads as TGTGCCAGCAGTTACTCCGCGGGAGAGAACTACGAGCAGTACTTC. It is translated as CASSYSAGENYEQYF.

CDR3: CASYRSGTGSNTEAFF. CDR3 nucleotide sequence: TGTGCCAGCTATCGTTCCGGGACAGGATCGAACACTGAAGCTTTCTTT. The chain carries TRBV27 and TRBJ1-1; 8 positions match TRBD1. There are 16 residues in the CDR3. CDR1 is MNHEY and CDR2 is SMNVEV in the germline V gene (reference sequence). After removal of 8 bases from V and 1 base from J, the junction contained 12 bases not matched to a gene.

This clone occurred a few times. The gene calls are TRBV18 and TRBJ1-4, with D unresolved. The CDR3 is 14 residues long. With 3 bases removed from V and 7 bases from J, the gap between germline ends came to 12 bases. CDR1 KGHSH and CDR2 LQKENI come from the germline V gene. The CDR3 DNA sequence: TGTGCCAGCTCACCCCTGGGCAGGTCTGAAAAACTGTTTTTT. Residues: CASSPLGRSEKLFF.

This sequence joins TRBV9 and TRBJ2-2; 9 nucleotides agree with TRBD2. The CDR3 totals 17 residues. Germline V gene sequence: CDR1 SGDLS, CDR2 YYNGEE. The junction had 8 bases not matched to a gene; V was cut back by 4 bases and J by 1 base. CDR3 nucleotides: TGTGCCAGCAGCCATACCAGCGGGGGGTTGAACACCGGGGAGCTGTTTTTT. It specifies CASSHTSGGLNTGELFF.

CDR3 coding DNA: TGTGCCAGCAGCTTCTCAAGCGGGGGTGACAATGAGCAGTTCTTC. Amino acid sequence: CASSFSSGGDNEQFF. The chain combines TRBV11-2 with TRBJ2-1; 8 bases are shared with TRBD2. The CDR3 is 15 amino acids. In germline, CDR1 is SGHAT, CDR2 FQNNGV. V was clipped by 3 bases and J by 5 bases; unmatched bases: 6. Variable domain in full (rest from reference TRBV11-2 and TRBJ2-1): EAGVAQSPRYKIIEKRQSVAFWCNPISGHATLYWYQQILGQGPKLLIQFQNNGVVDDSQLPKDRFSAERLKGVDSTLKIQPAKLEDSAVYLCASSFSSGGDNEQFFGPGTRLTVL.

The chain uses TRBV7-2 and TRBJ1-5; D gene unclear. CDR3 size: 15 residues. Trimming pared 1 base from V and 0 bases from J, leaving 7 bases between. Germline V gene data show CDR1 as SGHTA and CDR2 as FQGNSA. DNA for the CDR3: TGTGCCAGCAGCTTAGGGCGGTTTAGCAATCAGCCCCAGCATTTT. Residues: CASSLGRFSNQPQHF. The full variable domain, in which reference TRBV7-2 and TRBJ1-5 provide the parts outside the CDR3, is GAGVSQSPSNKVTEKGKDVELRCDPISGHTALYWYRQSLGQGLEFLIYFQGNSAPDKSGLPSDRFSAERTGGSVSTLTIQRTQQEDSAVYLCASSLGRFSNQPQHFGDGTRLSIL.

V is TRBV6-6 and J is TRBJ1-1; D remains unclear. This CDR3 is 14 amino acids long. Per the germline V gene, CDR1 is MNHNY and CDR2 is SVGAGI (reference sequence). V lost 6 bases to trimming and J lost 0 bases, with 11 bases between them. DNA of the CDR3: TGTGCCAGCAGGAAGGCCGACATGAACACTGAAGCTTTCTTT. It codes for CASRKADMNTEAFF.

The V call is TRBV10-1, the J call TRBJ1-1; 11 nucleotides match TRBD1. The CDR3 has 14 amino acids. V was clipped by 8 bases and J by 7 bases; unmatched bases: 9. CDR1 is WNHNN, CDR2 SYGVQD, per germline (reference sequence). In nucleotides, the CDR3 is TGCGCCAGCGCTGCCGGGACAGGGGGTGATGAAGCTTTCTTT. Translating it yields CASAAGTGGDEAFF.

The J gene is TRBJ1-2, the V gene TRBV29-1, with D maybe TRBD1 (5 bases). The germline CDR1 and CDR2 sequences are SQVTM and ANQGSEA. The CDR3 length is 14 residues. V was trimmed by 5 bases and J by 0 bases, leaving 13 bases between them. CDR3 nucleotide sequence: TGCAGCGTTATTTCAGGGAAGGCTAACTATGGCTACACCTTC. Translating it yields CSVISGKANYGYTF.

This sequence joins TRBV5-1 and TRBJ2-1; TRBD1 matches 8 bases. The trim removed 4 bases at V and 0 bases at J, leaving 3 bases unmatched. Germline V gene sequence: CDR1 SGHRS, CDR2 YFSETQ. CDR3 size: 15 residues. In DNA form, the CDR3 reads TGCGCCAGCAGCCCAGGACAGGGCTCCTACAATGAGCAGTTCTTC. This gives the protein CASSPGQGSYNEQFF.

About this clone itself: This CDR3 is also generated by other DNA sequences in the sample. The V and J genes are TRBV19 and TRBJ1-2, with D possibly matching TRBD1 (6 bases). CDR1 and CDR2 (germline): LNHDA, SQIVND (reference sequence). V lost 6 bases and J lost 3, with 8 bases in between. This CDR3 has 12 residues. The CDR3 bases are TGTGCCAGTAGACAGGGAGACTATGGCTACACCTTC. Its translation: CASRQGDYGYTF.

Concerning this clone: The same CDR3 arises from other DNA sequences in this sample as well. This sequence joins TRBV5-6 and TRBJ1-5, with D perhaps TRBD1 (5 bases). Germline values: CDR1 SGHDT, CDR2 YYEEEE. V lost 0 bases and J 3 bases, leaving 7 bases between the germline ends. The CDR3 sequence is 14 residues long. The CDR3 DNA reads TGTGCCAGCAGCTTGGGACAGTTCAATCAGCCCCAGCATTTT. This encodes CASSLGQFNQPQHF.

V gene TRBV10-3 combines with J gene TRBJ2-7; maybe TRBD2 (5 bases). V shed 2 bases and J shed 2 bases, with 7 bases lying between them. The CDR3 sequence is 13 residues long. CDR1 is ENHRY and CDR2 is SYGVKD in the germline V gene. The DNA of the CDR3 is TGTGCCATCAGTGAGCGGGAAACCTACGAGCAGTACTTC. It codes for CAISERETYEQYF.

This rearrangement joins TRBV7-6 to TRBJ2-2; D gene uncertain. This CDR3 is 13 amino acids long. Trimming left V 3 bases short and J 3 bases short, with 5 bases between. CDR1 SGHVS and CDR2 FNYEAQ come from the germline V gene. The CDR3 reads CASSLQDTGELFF. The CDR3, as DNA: TGTGCCAGCAGCTTGCAGGACACCGGGGAGCTGTTTTTT.

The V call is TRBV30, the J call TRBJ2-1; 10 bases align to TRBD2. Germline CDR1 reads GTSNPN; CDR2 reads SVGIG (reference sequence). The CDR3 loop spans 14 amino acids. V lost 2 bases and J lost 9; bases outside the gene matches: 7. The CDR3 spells CAWSQGLASSEQFF. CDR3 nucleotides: TGTGCCTGGAGTCAGGGACTAGCGAGTAGTGAGCAGTTCTTC.

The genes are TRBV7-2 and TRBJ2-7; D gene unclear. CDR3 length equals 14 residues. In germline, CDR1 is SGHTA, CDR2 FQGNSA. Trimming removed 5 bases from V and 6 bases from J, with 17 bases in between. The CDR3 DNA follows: TGTGCCAGCAGCCCCCGGGTAGCTTGGAGCGAGCAGTACTTC. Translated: CASSPRVAWSEQYF.

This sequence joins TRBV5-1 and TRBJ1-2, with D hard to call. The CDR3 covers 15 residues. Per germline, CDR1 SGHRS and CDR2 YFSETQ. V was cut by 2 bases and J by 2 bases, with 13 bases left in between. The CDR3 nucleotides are TGCGCCAGCAGCTTAGAGGGATACGACAACTATGGCTACACCTTC. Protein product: CASSLEGYDNYGYTF. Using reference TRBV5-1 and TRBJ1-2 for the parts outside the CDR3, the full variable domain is KAGVTQTPRYLIKTRGQQVTLSCSPISGHRSVSWYQQTPGQGLQFLFEYFSETQRNKGNFPGRFSGRQFSNSRSEMNVSTLELGDSALYLCASSLEGYDNYGYTFGSGTRLTVV.

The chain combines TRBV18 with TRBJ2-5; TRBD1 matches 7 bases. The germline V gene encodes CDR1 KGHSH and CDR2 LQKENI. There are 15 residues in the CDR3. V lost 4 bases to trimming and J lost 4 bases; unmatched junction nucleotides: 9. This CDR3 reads CASSQTQQGIETQYF. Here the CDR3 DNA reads TGTGCCAGCTCACAAACCCAACAGGGGATAGAGACCCAGTACTTC.